These T cell receptor beta chains were read from a single sample in a study of liver allograft versus peripheral blood T cells. In TCRdb, the reads were re-called with MiXCR into one record per CDR3 protein. The sample lists more than 10,000 distinct CDR3 sequences; 18% were seen once. The receptor set was obtained from a human patient who had a liver transplant. Some T cells may be provided by the graft donor. Both conserved end residues are part of each CDR3. The D gene is left open where the match is weak. Clone size is shown for a subset of rows, as once, few, many or a class of expanded clone.

j_call d_call clone_size v_call cdr3_aa cdr3_nt
TRBJ1-5 TRBD1 . TRBV12-3/TRBV12-4 CASSHRGQGTNQPQHF TGTGCCAGCAGCCACCGGGGACAGGGAACTAATCAGCCCCAGCATTTT
TRBJ2-2 . medium-sized TRBV6-5 CASKRNSRSGELFF TGTGCCAGCAAAAGAAACAGTCGCTCGGGGGAGCTGTTTTTT
TRBJ1-1 TRBD1 . TRBV7-9 CASSDGDSSLAFF TGTGCCAGCAGCGACGGGGACAGTAGCCTAGCTTTCTTT
TRBJ1-3 . . TRBV30 CAWRRRGSGNTIYF TGTGCCTGGAGGCGCAGAGGCTCTGGAAACACCATATATTTT
TRBJ2-5 . many TRBV7-2 CASSQIHRQGYQETQYF TGTGCCAGCAGCCAAATCCATAGGCAGGGGTACCAAGAGACCCAGTACTTC
TRBJ1-2 TRBD1 many TRBV6-2/TRBV6-3 CASSTRTGLILYGYTF TGTGCCAGCAGTACCCGGACAGGGTTGATTCTCTATGGCTACACCTTC
TRBJ2-1 TRBD2 medium-sized TRBV10-3 CAIRYSGSSYNEQFF TGTGCCATCAGATATAGCGGGAGCTCCTACAATGAGCAGTTCTTC
TRBJ2-2 . few TRBV28 CASSLSSGELFF TGTGCCAGCAGTTTATCTTCTGGGGAGCTGTTTTTT
TRBJ2-1 . . TRBV14 CASSQDRRDEQFF TGTGCCAGCAGCCAAGATCGGCGGGATGAGCAGTTCTTC
TRBJ1-2 TRBD1 . TRBV28 CASISGQGNYGYTF TGTGCCAGCATCTCGGGACAGGGAAACTATGGCTACACCTTC
TRBJ2-2 TRBD1 medium-sized TRBV6-1 CASQTGYGTGELFF TGTGCCAGCCAGACAGGGTATGGCACCGGGGAGCTGTTTTTT
TRBJ2-7 . . TRBV9 CASSERVGNGGSYEQYF TGTGCCAGCAGCGAACGCGTTGGGAATGGGGGCAGTTACGAGCAGTACTTC
TRBJ2-1 . many TRBV24-1 CATSGGASGEQFF TGTGCCACCAGTGGGGGGGCATCCGGGGAGCAGTTCTTC
TRBJ2-3 TRBD1 many TRBV27 CASSYRGADTQYF TGTGCCAGCAGTTACAGGGGAGCAGATACGCAGTATTTT
TRBJ2-3 TRBD1 medium-sized TRBV18 CASSPRTGVGTDTQYF TGTGCCAGCTCTCCCAGGACAGGGGTGGGTACAGATACGCAGTATTTT
TRBJ1-1 . medium-sized TRBV19 CASSRTAANREAFF TGTGCCAGTAGTAGGACAGCGGCCAACCGTGAAGCTTTCTTT
TRBJ2-3 . . TRBV20-1 CRANGGSAASTDTQYF TGCAGAGCCAATGGAGGCTCAGCGGCTAGCACAGATACGCAGTATTTT
TRBJ1-5 . . TRBV7-2 CASSLYVGYQPQHF TGTGCCAGCAGCTTATACGTTGGTTATCAGCCCCAGCATTTT
TRBJ2-3 TRBD1 . TRBV7-2 CASSLEGNRGSQYF TGTGCCAGCAGCTTAGAGGGCAACAGGGGGTCGCAGTATTTT
TRBJ1-2 . many TRBV27 CASSFDPPSGGDYGYTF TGTGCCAGCAGTTTCGACCCTCCCTCGGGGGGGGACTATGGCTACACCTTC
TRBJ2-3 . medium-sized TRBV18 CASSPEVTGGDTQYF TGTGCCAGCTCACCAGAGGTTACAGGCGGAGATACGCAGTATTTT
TRBJ1-1 . few TRBV14 CASSILGPWNTEAFF TGTGCCAGCAGTATATTGGGACCCTGGAACACTGAAGCTTTCTTT
TRBJ1-1 . . TRBV5-6 CASTPRGPGTEAFF TGTGCCAGCACCCCTAGAGGGCCGGGGACTGAAGCTTTCTTT
TRBJ1-5 TRBD1 few TRBV28 CASSLEQGAFAF TGTGCCAGCAGTTTAGAACAGGGGGCTTTTGCTTTT
TRBJ2-5 TRBD2 few TRBV7-9 CASSLVGLAGETQYF TGTGCCAGCAGCTTAGTGGGCCTAGCGGGCGAGACCCAGTACTTC
TRBJ2-1 TRBD2 . TRBV10-3 CAIRGTNYNEQFF TGTGCCATCAGGGGGACTAACTACAATGAGCAGTTCTTC
TRBJ1-1 TRBD1 few TRBV7-2 CASSLVGGWAENTEAFF TGTGCCAGCAGCTTAGTAGGGGGCTGGGCAGAGAACACTGAAGCTTTCTTT
TRBJ2-7 TRBD1 . TRBV7-9 CASSIQGALSYEQYF TGTGCCAGCAGCATACAGGGGGCGCTTTCCTACGAGCAGTACTTC
TRBJ2-5 . many TRBV7-2 CASSLRRSGETQYF TGTGCCAGCAGCTTAAGGCGGAGCGGAGAGACCCAGTACTTC
TRBJ2-7 . . TRBV6-1 CASSWTRGGPTYEQYF TGTGCCAGCAGCTGGACTAGAGGGGGTCCTACCTACGAGCAGTACTTC
TRBJ1-1 . . TRBV6-1 CAISVGTMNTEAFF TGTGCCATCAGTGTCGGGACAATGAACACTGAAGCTTTCTTT
TRBJ1-6 TRBD1 medium-sized TRBV6-5 CASSRPGTGNSPLHF TGTGCCAGCAGCCGTCCTGGGACAGGGAATTCACCCCTCCACTTT
TRBJ2-3 . medium-sized TRBV18 CASSMSSPPDTQYF TGTGCCAGCTCAATGTCCTCTCCCCCAGATACGCAGTATTTT
TRBJ1-5 . many TRBV6-5 CASSSQGTLNQPQHF TGTGCCAGCAGTTCCCAGGGGACCCTCAATCAGCCCCAGCATTTT
TRBJ1-1 . medium-sized TRBV15 CATSRDADPSTEAFF TGTGCCACCAGCAGAGATGCCGACCCGTCCACTGAAGCTTTCTTT
TRBJ2-3 . . TRBV11-1 CASSLDRTDTQYF TGTGCCAGCAGCTTAGATCGGACAGATACGCAGTATTTT
TRBJ2-5 TRBD2 . TRBV6-5 CASSYGLAGGQGAQYF TGTGCCAGCAGTTACGGACTAGCGGGGGGCCAAGGGGCCCAGTACTTC
TRBJ1-1 . medium-sized TRBV29-1 CSPVHIRGGNTEAFF TGCTCCCCGGTCCACATACGGGGGGGGAACACTGAAGCTTTCTTT
TRBJ2-2 TRBD1 . TRBV11-2 CASSLGGTGRRTGELFF TGTGCCAGCAGCTTAGGAGGGACAGGGCGCCGAACCGGGGAGCTGTTTTTT
TRBJ1-1 . few TRBV12-3/TRBV12-4 CASSLLGTEAFF TGTGCCAGCAGTTTGTTGGGGACTGAAGCTTTCTTT
TRBJ2-1 TRBD2 . TRBV7-3 CASSLTPLAVNEQFF TGTGCCAGCAGCTTAACTCCGCTAGCGGTGAATGAGCAGTTCTTC
TRBJ2-6 . . TRBV20-1 CSAADRGRSGANVLTF TGCAGTGCGGCGGACAGAGGCCGCTCTGGGGCCAACGTCCTGACTTTC
TRBJ1-1 TRBD1 few TRBV7-9 CASSRSSGTGNTEAFF TGTGCCAGCAGCCGTTCGAGTGGGACAGGGAACACTGAAGCTTTCTTT
TRBJ1-1 . many TRBV7-2 CASSLAGGAPTEAFF TGTGCCAGCAGCTTAGCGGGGGGGGCGCCCACTGAAGCTTTCTTT
TRBJ2-3 TRBD1 . TRBV7-3 CASSLTGTGTDTQYF TGTGCCAGCAGCTTAACCGGGACAGGCACAGATACGCAGTATTTT
TRBJ1-2 TRBD1 once TRBV12-3/TRBV12-4 CASSPKTGNYGYTF TGTGCCAGCAGTCCTAAGACAGGGAACTATGGCTACACCTTC
TRBJ2-1 . . TRBV7-9 CASSLEGRWNEQFF TGTGCCAGCAGCTTAGAAGGGAGATGGAATGAGCAGTTCTTC
TRBJ1-5 TRBD1 many TRBV19 CASSIWDREVDQPQHF TGTGCCAGTAGTATTTGGGACAGGGAAGTTGATCAGCCCCAGCATTTT
TRBJ2-3 TRBD2 many TRBV5-4 CASSPGLAEHTDTQYF TGTGCCAGCAGCCCTGGACTAGCGGAGCACACAGATACGCAGTATTTT
TRBJ2-1 TRBD1 few TRBV5-4 CASSLMDRLWNEQFF TGTGCCAGCAGTTTGATGGACAGGCTGTGGAATGAGCAGTTCTTC
TRBJ2-3 TRBD2 many TRBV9 CASSAWTSGSRDTQYF TGTGCCAGCAGCGCTTGGACTAGCGGGAGTCGAGATACGCAGTATTTT
TRBJ2-6 TRBD1 . TRBV20-1 CSARELPDRAVYGANVLTF TGCAGTGCTAGAGAGCTCCCGGACAGGGCGGTTTATGGGGCCAACGTCCTGACTTTC
TRBJ2-5 . few TRBV7-9 CASSLRGGYQETQYF TGTGCCAGCAGCTTGAGGGGGGGGTACCAAGAGACCCAGTACTTC
TRBJ1-5 . many TRBV6-6 CASSALVQGGDSNQPQHF TGTGCCAGCAGCGCCCTCGTACAGGGAGGGGATAGCAATCAGCCCCAGCATTTT
TRBJ2-3 TRBD2 . TRBV6-2/TRBV6-3 CASSWRTSGKTDTQYF TGTGCCAGCAGTTGGCGGACTAGCGGGAAGACAGATACGCAGTATTTT